This T cell receptor (beta chain) was captured in a study of T cells after yellow fever vaccination. Study observations and caveats: At around 96% for CD4 and over 80% for CD8, most primary-vaccination clones showed up again after the booster. Peak timing came faster in the weaker secondary response, day 5 versus 15.

This clonotype was counted a few times. Its antigen remains unidentified. The V end was cut by 4 bases, the J end by 7 bases, with 15 bases between. The CDR3 totals 15 residues. CDR1 and CDR2 from the germline V gene are SGHRS and YFSETQ. TCRdb re-called the 5' RACE reads with MiXCR, one entry per CDR3 protein. The sample has approximately 110,000 distinct CDR3 sequences; nearly 7.5% are singletons. The sequences come from CD4+ T cells sorted from PBMCs, collected roughly 10 days after the first yellow fever vaccination. V is TRBV5-1 and J is TRBJ2-6; tentative D call: TRBD1 (6 bases). The sequence was obtained from a man younger than 30 who received the YFV17D yellow fever vaccine. CDR3 coding DNA: TGCGCCAGCAGCCCAGGACAGACCCTTGCCAACGTCCTGACTTTC. Its translation: CASSPGQTLANVLTF.